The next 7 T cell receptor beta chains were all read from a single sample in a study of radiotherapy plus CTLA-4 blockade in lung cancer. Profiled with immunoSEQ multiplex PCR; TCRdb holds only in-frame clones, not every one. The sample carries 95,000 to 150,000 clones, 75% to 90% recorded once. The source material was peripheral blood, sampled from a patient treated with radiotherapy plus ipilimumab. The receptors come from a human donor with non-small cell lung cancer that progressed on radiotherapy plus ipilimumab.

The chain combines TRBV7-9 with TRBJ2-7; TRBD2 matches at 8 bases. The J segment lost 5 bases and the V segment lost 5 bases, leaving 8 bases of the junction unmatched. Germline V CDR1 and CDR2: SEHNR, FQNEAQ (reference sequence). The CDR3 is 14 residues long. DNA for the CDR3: TGTGCCAGCAGCCACCGACTAGCGATGCACGAGCAGTACTTC. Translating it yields CASSHRLAMHEQYF. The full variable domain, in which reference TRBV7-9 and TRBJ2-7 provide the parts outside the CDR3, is DTGVSQNPRHKITKRGQNVTFRCDPISEHNRLYWYRQTLGQGPEFLTYFQNEAQLEKSRLLSDRFSAERPKGSFSTLEIQRTEQGDSAMYLCASSHRLAMHEQYFGPGTRLTVT.

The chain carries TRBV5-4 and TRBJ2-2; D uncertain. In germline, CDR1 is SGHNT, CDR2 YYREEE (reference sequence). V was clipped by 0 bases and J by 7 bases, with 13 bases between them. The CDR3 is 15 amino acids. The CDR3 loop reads CASSLDWGISGELFF. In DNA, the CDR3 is TGTGCCAGCAGCTTGGACTGGGGTATTAGCGGGGAGCTGTTTTTT.

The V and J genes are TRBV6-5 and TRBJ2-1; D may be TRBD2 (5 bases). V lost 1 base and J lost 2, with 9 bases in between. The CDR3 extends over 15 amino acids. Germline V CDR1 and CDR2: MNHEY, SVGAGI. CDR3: CASSYFGGPYNEQFF. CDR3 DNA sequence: TGTGCCAGCAGTTACTTCGGCGGGCCCTACAATGAGCAGTTCTTC.

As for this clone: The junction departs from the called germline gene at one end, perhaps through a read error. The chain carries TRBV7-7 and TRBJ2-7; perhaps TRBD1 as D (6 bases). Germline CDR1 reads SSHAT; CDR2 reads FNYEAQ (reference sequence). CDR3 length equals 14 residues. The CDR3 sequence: CASSLGAGLSEQYF. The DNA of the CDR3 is TGTGCTAGCAGCTTGGGGGCAGGGCTTAGCGAGCAGTACTTC.

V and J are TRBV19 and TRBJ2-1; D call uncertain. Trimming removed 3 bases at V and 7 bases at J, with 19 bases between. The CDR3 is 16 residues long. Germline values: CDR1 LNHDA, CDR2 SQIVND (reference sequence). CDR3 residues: CASSMSVRPWVNEQFF. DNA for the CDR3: TGTGCCAGTAGTATGAGCGTCCGGCCATGGGTAAATGAGCAGTTCTTC.

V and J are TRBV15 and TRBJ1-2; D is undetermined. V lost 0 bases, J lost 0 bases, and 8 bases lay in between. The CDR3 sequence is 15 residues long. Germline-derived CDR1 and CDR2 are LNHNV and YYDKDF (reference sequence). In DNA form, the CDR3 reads TGTGCCACCAGCAGAGAAGGGAACTCTAACTATGGCTACACCTTC. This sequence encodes CATSREGNSNYGYTF.

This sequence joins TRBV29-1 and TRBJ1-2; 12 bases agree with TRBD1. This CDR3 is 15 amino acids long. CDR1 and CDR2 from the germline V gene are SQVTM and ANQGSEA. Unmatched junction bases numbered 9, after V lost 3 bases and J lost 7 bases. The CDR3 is CSVDGSGQGAGGYTF. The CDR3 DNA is TGCAGCGTTGACGGATCGGGACAGGGGGCGGGTGGCTACACCTTC.